This TCR beta chain was profiled in a study of T-cell memory formation after mild COVID-19. Overall study: TCR clustering was largely donor specific.

TCRdb reanalysed the 5' RACE reads using MiXCR and keeps one entry per CDR3 protein. The sample holds just over 60,000 distinct CDR3 sequences, 9.3% seen once. This CDR3 region has 17 residues. Per the germline V gene, CDR1 is MNHEY and CDR2 is SVGAGI. V shed 0 bases and J 3 bases; nucleotides not matched to a gene: 7. Ten or more counts support this clonotype. The chain uses TRBV6-5 and TRBJ2-1; 8 bases match TRBD2. Material: PBMCs or a T cell subset sorted from them (not recorded which). The receptor was derived from a man aged 18 to 29 who had mild COVID-19 (a few samples of this study predate the infection). Cell type and time point are not known. CDR3 coding DNA: TGTGCCAGCAGTTACTCGCCCAGCGGGGGTCGCTACAATGAGCAGTTCTTC. Translated, it gives CASSYSPSGGRYNEQFF.